What follows are 16 T cell receptor beta chains derived from one specimen sequenced in a study of siplizumab effects on memory and regulatory T cells. Produced via immunoSEQ multiplex PCR; TCRdb's table is partial and in-frame only. There are around 78,000 clones in the sample; more than 80% occur only once, and more than 25% lies in the top ten. The sample was CD8+ T cells sorted from blood. The receptors come from a human donor in good health.

This clone showed up just once. The chain recombines TRBV2 with TRBJ1-5, with 7 bases fitting TRBD1. The CDR3 loop spans 17 amino acids. CDR1 is SNHLY and CDR2 is FYNNEI in the germline V gene. With V trimmed by 2 bases and J by 13 bases, 20 bases remained unmatched. The chain's CDR3 is CASSETPTTGQSGLQHF. The CDR3 coding sequence is TGTGCCAGCAGTGAAACCCCTACGACAGGGCAATCGGGGTTACAGCATTTT.

The chain combines TRBV30 with TRBJ2-1; maybe TRBD2 (5 bases). In germline, CDR1 is GTSNPN, CDR2 SVGIG (reference sequence). The CDR3 is made up of 12 amino acids. This CDR3 is CGSDNSYNEQFF. The CDR3 DNA sequence: TGTGGTAGCGATAACTCCTACAATGAGCAGTTCTTC.

This clone was seen just once. The chain recombines TRBV6-5 with TRBJ1-2, with 7 bases matching TRBD1. J gave up 6 bases and V 11 bases, and 9 bases lay outside the gene matches. This CDR3 contains 12 residues. In germline, CDR1 is MNHEY, CDR2 SVGAGI. CDR3: CAGRDSHNGYTF. The CDR3 nucleotides are TGTGCCGGGAGGGACAGCCACAATGGCTACACCTTC.

In DNA form, the CDR3 reads TGTGCCACCCGGGCTACAGGGAGCTCCTACAATGAGCAGTTCTTC. It is translated as CATRATGSSYNEQFF. The chain recombines TRBV19 with TRBJ2-1, with a possible D match to TRBD1 (6 bases). Trimming pared 10 bases from V and 0 bases from J, leaving 16 bases between. The CDR3 loop spans 15 amino acids. The germline V gene encodes CDR1 LNHDA and CDR2 SQIVND (reference sequence). Full variable domain (remainder filled in from reference TRBV19 and TRBJ2-1): DGGITQSPKYLFRKEGQNVTLSCEQNLNHDAMYWYRQDPGQGLRLIYYSQIVNDFQKGDIAEGYSVSREKKESFPLTVTSAQKNPTAFYLCATRATGSSYNEQFFGPGTRLTVL.

On this clone itself: Likely a read error: the CDR3 ends without its conserved phenylalanine or tryptophan. The chain combines TRBV27 with TRBJ1-2, with D uncertain. The CDR3 has 13 residues. V dropped 5 bases and J dropped 4 bases, with 11 bases sitting between them. In germline, CDR1 is MNHEY, CDR2 SMNVEV (reference sequence). The CDR3 loop is CASSPPGGYGYTL. CDR3 in DNA: TGTGCCAGCAGTCCTCCGGGTGGCTATGGCTACACCCTC.

The chain is built from TRBV13 and TRBJ2-1, with 11 bases lining up with TRBD2. Trimming removed 5 bases from V and 6 bases from J; junction bases left unmatched: 6. Germline CDR1 and CDR2: PRHDT and FYEKMQ (reference sequence). The CDR3 extends over 15 amino acids. DNA for the CDR3: TGTGCCAGCAGCCTTAGCGGGAGGGGACCCAATGAGCAGTTCTTC. Protein sequence: CASSLSGRGPNEQFF.

The CDR3 DNA follows: TGTGCCATCACTTCCGCGGGACAGGGTGCCTACGAGCAGTACTTC. Its translation: CAITSAGQGAYEQYF. V is TRBV10-3 and J is TRBJ2-7; the match to TRBD1 covers 9 bases. The length of the CDR3 is 15 residues. The V and J ends lost 7 bases and 2 bases, in that order; junction bases with no gene match: 9. The germline V gene encodes CDR1 ENHRY and CDR2 SYGVKD.

The chain links TRBV7-9 to TRBJ2-7; D is unresolved. Germline V CDR1 and CDR2: SEHNR, FQNEAQ (reference sequence). Trimming shortened V by 3 bases and J by 1 base, and 1 base separated the two germline ends. The CDR3 sequence is 11 residues long. CDR3: CASSFSYEQYF. In DNA form, the CDR3 reads TGTGCCAGCAGCTTTTCCTACGAGCAGTACTTC. Combining the CDR3 with reference TRBV7-9 and TRBJ2-7 gives the whole variable domain DTGVSQNPRHKITKRGQNVTFRCDPISEHNRLYWYRQTLGQGPEFLTYFQNEAQLEKSRLLSDRFSAERPKGSFSTLEIQRTEQGDSAMYLCASSFSYEQYFGPGTRLTVT.

V is TRBV7-9 and J is TRBJ2-3; D is unresolved. Germline V gene data show CDR1 as SEHNR and CDR2 as FQNEAQ (reference sequence). The CDR3 has 11 residues. V was clipped by 4 bases and J by 8 bases, with 7 bases between them. The CDR3, as DNA: TGTGCCAGCAGCTCCCCGGCTACGCAGTATTTT. Its translation: CASSSPATQYF.

This chain uses TRBV5-1 with TRBJ2-7, with 11 bases matching TRBD1. The CDR3 consists of 17 residues. The germline gives CDR1 SGHRS, CDR2 YFSETQ. With V trimmed by 4 bases and J by 3 bases, 12 bases remained unmatched. The DNA of the CDR3 is TGCGCCAGCAGCCCCACCGCCGGGGACAGGGGGAGCTACGAGCAGTACTTC. It yields the protein CASSPTAGDRGSYEQYF.

V gene TRBV30 combines with J gene TRBJ1-2; 8 nucleotides align to TRBD1. CDR1 and CDR2 from the germline V gene are GTSNPN and SVGIG (reference sequence). J was trimmed by 7 bases and V by 1 base; bases with no gene match: 8. The CDR3 length is 14 residues. CDR3 in amino acids: CAWSAGQGAPGYTF. In DNA form, the CDR3 reads TGTGCCTGGAGTGCGGGCCAGGGGGCGCCTGGCTACACCTTC.

The chain employs TRBV6-6 and TRBJ1-2, with D possibly being TRBD1 (6 bases). Germline CDR1 MNHNY, CDR2 SVGAGI (reference sequence). The CDR3 is 14 residues long. V dropped 6 bases and J dropped 2 bases, with 13 bases sitting between them. The DNA for the CDR3 is TGTGCCAGCAGCCCACAGGGCTTGAACTATGGCTACACCTTC. Amino acids: CASSPQGLNYGYTF.

This clone was detected once. This chain links TRBV13 with TRBJ1-1, with TRBD1 as a possible D gene (5 bases). This CDR3 has 14 amino acids. Germline V gene sequence: CDR1 PRHDT, CDR2 FYEKMQ (reference sequence). With 3 bases removed from V and 4 bases from J, the gap between germline ends came to 12 bases. The CDR3 loop is CASSFQGLSTEAFF. DNA of the CDR3: TGTGCCAGCAGCTTTCAGGGACTATCCACTGAAGCTTTCTTT.

V usage is TRBV5-4 and J usage is TRBJ1-2; D not certain. V lost 10 bases and J 4 bases, leaving 14 bases between the germline ends. The CDR3 length is 12 residues. Germline assignment: CDR1 SGHNT and CDR2 YYREEE (reference sequence). The CDR3: CAYLEGFYGYTF. CDR3 DNA sequence: TGTGCCTACTTGGAAGGGTTCTATGGCTACACCTTC.

This rearrangement joins TRBV28 to TRBJ2-7, with D possibly being TRBD1 or TRBD2 (6 bases each). CDR1 and CDR2 from the germline V gene are MDHEN and SYDVKM. The CDR3 length is 18 residues. Trimming left V 6 bases short and J 3 bases short, with 27 bases between. The CDR3 nucleotides read TGTGCCAGCAGAATAGGGGCAGCGACCCTAAGGGGGGACTACGAGCAGTACTTC. Its protein product is CASRIGAATLRGDYEQYF.

The chain is built from TRBV6-5 and TRBJ2-7; D gene uncertain. Deletions cut 2 bases from V and 6 bases from J, with 5 bases between. This CDR3 is 11 amino acids long. The germline V gene has CDR1 MNHEY and CDR2 SVGAGI. The chain's CDR3 is CASSYGGEQYF. CDR3 nucleotides: TGTGCCAGCAGTTACGGCGGCGAGCAGTACTTC.